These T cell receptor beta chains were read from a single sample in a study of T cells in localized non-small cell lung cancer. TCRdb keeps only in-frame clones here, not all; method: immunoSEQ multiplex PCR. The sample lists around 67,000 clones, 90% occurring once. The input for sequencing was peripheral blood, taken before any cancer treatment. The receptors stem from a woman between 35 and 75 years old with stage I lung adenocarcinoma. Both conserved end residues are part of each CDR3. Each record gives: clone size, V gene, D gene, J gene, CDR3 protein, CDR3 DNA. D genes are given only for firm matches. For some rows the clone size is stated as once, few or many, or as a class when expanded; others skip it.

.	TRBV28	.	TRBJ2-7	CASNAWGGNSYEQYF	TGTGCCAGCAACGCTTGGGGGGGCAATTCCTACGAGCAGTACTTC
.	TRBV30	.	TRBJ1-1	CASFGGELSTEAFF	TGTGCCTCCTTCGGGGGGGAATTGTCTACTGAAGCTTTCTTT
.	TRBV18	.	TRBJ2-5	CASSNPAETQYF	TGTGCCAGCTCAAACCCCGCAGAGACCCAGTACTTC
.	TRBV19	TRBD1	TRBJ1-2	CASSIGQGIINYGYTF	TGTGCCAGTAGTATAGGACAGGGAATAATTAACTATGGCTACACCTTC
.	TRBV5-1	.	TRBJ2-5	CASSLTVETQYF	TGCGCCAGCAGCTTGACGGTAGAGACCCAGTACTTC
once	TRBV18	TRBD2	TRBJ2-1	CASSPSIAGEGNEQFF	TGTGCCAGCTCACCGTCGATCGCGGGAGAGGGTAATGAGCAGTTCTTC
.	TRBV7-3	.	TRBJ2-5	CASSSDGEETQYF	TGTGCCAGCAGCTCGGATGGGGAAGAGACCCAGTACTTC
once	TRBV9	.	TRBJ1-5	CASSLPAGQPQHF	TGTGCCAGCAGTTTGCCGGCGGGTCAGCCCCAGCATTTT
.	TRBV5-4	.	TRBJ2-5	CASGNGGQILYQETQYF	TGTGCCAGCGGAAATGGGGGGCAGATTCTGTACCAAGAGACCCAGTACTTC
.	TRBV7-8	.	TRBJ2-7	CASSSGQMKTYEQYF	TGTGCCAGCAGCTCCGGACAGATGAAAACCTACGAGCAGTACTTC
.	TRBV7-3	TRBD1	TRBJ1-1	CASSSTQGGTEAFF	TGTGCCAGCAGCTCCACACAGGGGGGGACTGAAGCTTTCTTT
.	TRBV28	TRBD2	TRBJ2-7	CASSPIAGGPKVEQYF	TGTGCCAGCAGTCCCATAGCGGGAGGGCCTAAAGTCGAGCAGTACTTC
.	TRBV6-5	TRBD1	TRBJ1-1	CASRLQGRSTEAFF	TGTGCCAGCAGATTACAGGGGCGGAGCACTGAAGCTTTCTTT
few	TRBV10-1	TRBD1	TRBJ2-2	CASRQGETGELFF	TGCGCCAGCAGGCAGGGGGAGACCGGGGAGCTGTTTTTT
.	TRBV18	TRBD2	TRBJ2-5	CASSPGGGETQYF	TGTGCCAGCTCACCAGGCGGGGGAGAGACCCAGTACTTC
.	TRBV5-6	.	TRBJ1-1	CASSAEVEWGFAEAFF	TGTGCCAGCAGCGCAGAGGTTGAGTGGGGTTTCGCTGAAGCTTTCTTT
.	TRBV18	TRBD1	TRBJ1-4	CASLGGVNEKLFF	TGTGCCAGCCTAGGGGGCGTCAATGAAAAACTGTTTTTT
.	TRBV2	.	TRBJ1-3	CASSLRDPEENTIYF	TGTGCCAGCAGCCTCCGGGACCCGGAGGAAAACACCATATATTTT
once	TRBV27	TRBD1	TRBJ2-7	CASSRGTGEYEQYF	TGTGCCAGCAGCCGCGGGACAGGGGAATACGAGCAGTACTTC
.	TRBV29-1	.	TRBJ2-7	CSVELVGAYEQYF	TGCAGCGTTGAATTAGTTGGGGCCTACGAGCAGTACTTC
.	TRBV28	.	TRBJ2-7	CASRPSLSSYEQYF	TGTGCCAGCAGGCCGAGCCTAAGCTCCTACGAGCAGTACTTC
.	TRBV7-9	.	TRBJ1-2	CASSEAERGGYTF	TGTGCCAGCAGCGAGGCGGAACGGGGTGGCTACACCTTC
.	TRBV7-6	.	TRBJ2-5	CASSLRSETQYF	TGTGCCAGCAGCTTACGTTCAGAGACCCAGTACTTC
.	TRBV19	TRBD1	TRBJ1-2	CASNAAPGQDPYGYTF	TGTGCCAGTAACGCAGCTCCGGGACAGGATCCGTACGGCTACACCTTC
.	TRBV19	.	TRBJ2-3	CAGSSSGTDTQYF	TGTGCCGGGAGTTCGAGTGGGACGGATACGCAGTATTTT
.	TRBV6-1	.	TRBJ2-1	CASSEAGGLVYNEQFF	TGTGCCAGCAGTGAAGCGGGGGGTCTCGTCTACAATGAGCAGTTCTTC
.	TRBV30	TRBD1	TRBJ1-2	CAWSVRQGANGYTF	TGTGCCTGGAGTGTACGACAGGGGGCGAATGGCTACACCTTC
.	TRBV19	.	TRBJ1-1	CASSWDGMNTEAFF	TGTGCCAGTAGTTGGGACGGAATGAACACTGAAGCTTTCTTT
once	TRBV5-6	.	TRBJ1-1	CASSLGGNTEAFF	TGTGCCAGCAGCTTGGGAGGGAACACTGAAGCTTTCTTT
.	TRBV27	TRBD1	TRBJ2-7	CASWTGAYEQYF	TGTGCCAGCTGGACAGGGGCCTACGAGCAGTACTTC
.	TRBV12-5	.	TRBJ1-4	CASGSPGRSTNEKLFF	TGTGCTAGTGGTTCCCCCGGACGGTCAACTAATGAAAAACTGTTTTTT
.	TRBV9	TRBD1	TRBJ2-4	CASSVGRGTEVAKNIQYF	TGTGCCAGCAGCGTAGGGAGAGGGACAGAAGTAGCCAAAAACATTCAGTACTTC
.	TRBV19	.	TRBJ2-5	CASSSLGAETQYF	TGTGCCAGTAGTTCACTAGGGGCAGAGACCCAGTACTTC
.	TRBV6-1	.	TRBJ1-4	CASSPGGKNEKLFF	TGTGCCAGTAGCCCGGGCGGGAAGAATGAAAAACTGTTTTTT
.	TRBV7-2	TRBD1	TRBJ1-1	CASSKDRGPNTEAFF	TGTGCCAGCAGCAAAGACAGGGGGCCGAACACTGAAGCTTTCTTT
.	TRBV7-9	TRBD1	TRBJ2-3	CASSRTGRTDTQYF	TGTGCCAGCAGTCGGACAGGGAGAACAGATACGCAGTATTTT
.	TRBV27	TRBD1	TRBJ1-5	CASSLSGTGYSNQPQHF	TGTGCCAGCAGTTTGTCCGGGACAGGTTATAGCAATCAGCCCCAGCATTTT
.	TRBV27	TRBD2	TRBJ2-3	CASSLRTSADTQYF	TGTGCCAGCAGTTTACGGACTAGCGCAGATACGCAGTATTTT
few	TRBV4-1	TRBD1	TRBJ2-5	CASSQGETGQQETQYF	TGCGCCAGCAGCCAAGGGGAGACAGGGCAGCAAGAGACCCAGTACTTC
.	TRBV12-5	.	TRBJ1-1	CASALSNTEAFF	TGTGCTAGTGCCCTCAGTAACACTGAAGCTTTCTTT
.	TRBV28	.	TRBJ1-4	CASSFSGLGEKLFF	TGTGCCAGCAGTTTTTCCGGATTAGGGGAAAAACTGTTTTTT
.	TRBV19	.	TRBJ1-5	CASSNSIQGMNQPQHF	TGTGCCAGTAGTAACTCCATTCAGGGGATGAATCAGCCCCAGCATTTT
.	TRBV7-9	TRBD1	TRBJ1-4	CASSPTDRGLANEKLFF	TGTGCCAGCAGTCCTACCGACAGGGGGCTGGCAAATGAAAAACTGTTTTTT
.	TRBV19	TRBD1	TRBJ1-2	CASSISFTGGGGYTF	TGTGCCAGTAGTATCTCCTTCACAGGGGGCGGCGGCTACACCTTC
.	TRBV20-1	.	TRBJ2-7	CSAEENEQYF	TGCAGTGCTGAGGAGAACGAGCAGTACTTC
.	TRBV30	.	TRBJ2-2	CAWTRDVTGELFF	TGTGCCTGGACCAGGGATGTGACCGGGGAGCTGTTTTTT
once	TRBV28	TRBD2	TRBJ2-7	CASSPPPGGRNYEQYF	TGTGCCAGCAGTCCACCCCCGGGGGGGAGGAATTACGAGCAGTACTTC
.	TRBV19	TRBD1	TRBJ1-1	CASRKGALNTEAFF	TGTGCCAGTAGAAAGGGGGCCCTGAACACTGAAGCTTTCTTT
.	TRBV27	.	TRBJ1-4	CASSLRMSNEKLFF	TGTGCCAGCAGTTTACGGATGTCTAATGAAAAACTGTTTTTT
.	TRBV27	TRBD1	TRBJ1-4	CASSYGQGYEKLFF	TGTGCCAGCAGTTACGGACAGGGATATGAAAAACTGTTTTTT